Only one count was recorded for the clone carrying this T cell receptor (beta chain). Germline is not matched at one junction end, which may reflect a read error. Use of 60 Vbeta and 13 Jbeta primers characterized the PCR. Profiling relied on immunoSEQ multiplex PCR, and the TCRdb table lists in-frame clones only, not all of them. Of 200,000 or so clones listed, about 83% were seen once; the top ten hold about 1.4%. CDR3 length equals 11 residues. Germline V lookup: CDR1 SEHNR, CDR2 FQNEAQ (reference sequence). The entry originates in a study of cytomegalovirus exposure and HLA in healthy donors. The sequencing sample was made of PBMCs. The receptor was isolated from a girl between 5 and 17 years old in good health and CMV-seronegative. The chain uses TRBV7-9 and TRBJ2-7; no clear D gene. The CDR3 coding sequence is TGTTCCAGCAGCTTCGGTTACGAGCAGTACTTC. Its protein product is CSSSFGYEQYF.